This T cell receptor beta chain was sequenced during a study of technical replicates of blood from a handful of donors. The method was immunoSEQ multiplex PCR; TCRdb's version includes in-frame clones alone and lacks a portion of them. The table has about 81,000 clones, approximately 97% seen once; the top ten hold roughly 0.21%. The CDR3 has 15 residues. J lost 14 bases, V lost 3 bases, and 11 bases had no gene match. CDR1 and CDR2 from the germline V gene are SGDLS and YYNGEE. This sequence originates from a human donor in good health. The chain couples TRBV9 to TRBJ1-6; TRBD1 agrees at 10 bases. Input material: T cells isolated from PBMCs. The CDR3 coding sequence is TGTGCCAGCAGCGGATTGGGGACAGGGGATGCGGCCCTCCACTTT. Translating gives CASSGLGTGDAALHF. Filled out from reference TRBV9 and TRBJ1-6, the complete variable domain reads DSGVTQTPKHLITATGQRVTLRCSPRSGDLSVYWYQQSLDQGLQFLIQYYNGEERAKGNILERFSAQQFPDLHSELNLSSLELGDSALYFCASSGLGTGDAALHFGNGTRLTVT.